The entry that follows covers one T cell receptor (beta chain) sequence. One junction end disagrees with the germline gene, perhaps due to a read error. Germline CDR1 reads SGHRS; CDR2 reads YFSETQ. The CDR3 length is 15 residues. The entry originates in a study of cytomegalovirus exposure and HLA in healthy donors. The PCR was carried out with 60 Vbeta primers and 13 Jbeta primers. Profiling relied on immunoSEQ multiplex PCR, and the TCRdb table lists in-frame clones only, not all of them. The sample has approximately 140,000 clones, about 74% seen once. The chain recombines TRBV5-1 with TRBJ1-5; no clear D gene. The sequence was collected from a man aged 35-49 years in good health and CMV-seropositive. Sequenced: PBMCs. The CDR3 coding sequence is TGCGCCAGCAGTTTGGACCCACAATTGCATCAGCCCCAGCATTTT. Translated, it gives CASSLDPQLHQPQHF.